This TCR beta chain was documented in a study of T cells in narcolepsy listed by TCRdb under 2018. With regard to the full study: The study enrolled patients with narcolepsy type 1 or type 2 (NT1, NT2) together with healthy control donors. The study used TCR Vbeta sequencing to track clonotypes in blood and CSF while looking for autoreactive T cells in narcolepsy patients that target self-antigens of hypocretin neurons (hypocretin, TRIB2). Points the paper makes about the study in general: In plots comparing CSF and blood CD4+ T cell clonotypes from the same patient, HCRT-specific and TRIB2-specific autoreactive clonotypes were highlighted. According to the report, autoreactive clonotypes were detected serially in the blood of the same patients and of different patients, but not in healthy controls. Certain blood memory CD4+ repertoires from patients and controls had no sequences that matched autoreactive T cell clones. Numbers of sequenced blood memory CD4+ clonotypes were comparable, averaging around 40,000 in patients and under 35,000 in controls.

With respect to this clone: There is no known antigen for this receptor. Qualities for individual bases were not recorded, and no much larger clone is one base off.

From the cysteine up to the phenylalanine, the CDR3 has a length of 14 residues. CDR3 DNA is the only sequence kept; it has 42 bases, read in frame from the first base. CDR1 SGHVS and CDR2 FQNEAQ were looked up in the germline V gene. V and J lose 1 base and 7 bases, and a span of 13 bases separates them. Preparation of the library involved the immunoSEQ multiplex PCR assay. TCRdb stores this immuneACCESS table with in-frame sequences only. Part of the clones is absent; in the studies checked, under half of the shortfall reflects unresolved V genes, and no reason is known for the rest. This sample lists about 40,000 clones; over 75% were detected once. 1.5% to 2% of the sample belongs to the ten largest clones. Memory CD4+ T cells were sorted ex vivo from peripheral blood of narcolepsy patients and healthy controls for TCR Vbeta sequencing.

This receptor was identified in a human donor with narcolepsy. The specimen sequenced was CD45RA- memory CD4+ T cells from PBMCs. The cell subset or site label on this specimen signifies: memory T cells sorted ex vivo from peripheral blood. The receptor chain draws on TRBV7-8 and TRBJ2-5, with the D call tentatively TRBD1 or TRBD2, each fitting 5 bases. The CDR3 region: CASSLGSGPWTQYF. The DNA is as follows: TGTGCCAGCAGCTTAGGATCGGGGCCTTGGACCCAGTACTTC.